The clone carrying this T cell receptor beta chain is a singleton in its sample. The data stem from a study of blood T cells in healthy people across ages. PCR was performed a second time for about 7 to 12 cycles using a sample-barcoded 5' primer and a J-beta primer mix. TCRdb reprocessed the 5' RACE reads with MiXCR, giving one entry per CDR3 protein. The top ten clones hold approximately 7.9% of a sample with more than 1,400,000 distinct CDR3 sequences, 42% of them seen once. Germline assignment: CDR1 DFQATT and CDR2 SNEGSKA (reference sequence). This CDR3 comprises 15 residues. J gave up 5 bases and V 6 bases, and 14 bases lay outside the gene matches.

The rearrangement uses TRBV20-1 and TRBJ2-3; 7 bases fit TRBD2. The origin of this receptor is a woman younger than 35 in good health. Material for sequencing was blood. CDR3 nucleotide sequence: TGCAGTGCCCCGCGGTCCGGACTAGATCTAGATACGCAGTATTTT. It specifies CSAPRSGLDLDTQYF.